This entry concerns a single T cell receptor beta chain. The antigen it binds to is not known. Base qualities are not recorded, but no much larger clone differs from it by a single base. For the CD8 naive samples, CD45RO-negative cells were positively selected for CCR7, yielding a CD45RA+CCR7+ population from which TemRA cells were excluded. Healthy HIV-negative adults with no recently reported acute infections or vaccinations were included as donors. Every donor was a Caucasian adult living in Nashville, Tennessee, USA. After blood collection by leukapheresis, PBMCs were isolated using Ficoll-Histopaque density gradient centrifugation and then cryopreserved in the vapor phase of liquid nitrogen. Purity and quantity of every magnetically sorted T cell population were checked by analytical flow cytometry. Each sorted fraction had its genomic DNA isolated and then quantified by UV absorbance on a Nanodrop 2000c.

This record belongs to a study of shared clonotypes between healthy human individuals (TCRdb year 2020). With respect to the entire study: The cohort comprised two women and three men aged 18 to 49 years. Per donor, three plates each were used for CD4 naive and CD4 memory, two for CD8 naive, and one for CD8 memory. The study deeply sequenced blood TCR repertoires of 5 or 6 healthy adults to estimate repertoire size and the extent of clonotype sharing between individuals. To increase sequencing depth and limit assay-specific biases, TCR repertoire library preparation and sequencing were carried out by different laboratories using diverse techniques. Each donor's leukapheresis produced roughly between roughly 0.9 and 9 billion PBMCs.

TCR CDR3 regions were amplified from genomic DNA by multiplex PCR using the deep immunoSEQ assay. Extracted genomic DNA from each cell subset was distributed evenly across all wells of several immunoSEQ 96-well plates, and each plate was treated as a replicate. For sorted subsets, each replicate PCR was loaded with approximately 200 ng genomic DNA, equivalent to roughly 30,000 T cell genomes. Purified libraries were quantified with a Qubit 3.0 fluorometer, sized on a Bioanalyzer 2100, and re-quantified with the KAPA Library Quantification kit. Every immunoSEQ 96-well plate was sequenced on a dedicated single-read 150-cycle Illumina NextSeq 550 flow cell. Processing in the source paper ran as follows. The immunoSEQ output contained only junctional sequences without quality scores, so filtering could not match that applied to full-length reads. To assign V/J genes and CDR3, sequences were annotated against IMGT germline references using PyIR, a Python wrapper for IgBLAST v1.9. Any read was removed if the V/J assignment was weak (E-value above 1e-6), the CDR3 was missing, or the read contained stop codons, out-of-frame junctions, or ambiguous translated residues. A V3J clonotype was defined by an identical inferred V gene, J gene, and CDR3 amino acid sequence. Percentage overlap between repertoires was calculated by dividing the number of shared unique clonotypes by the size of the smaller repertoire. Three approaches were used to assess repertoire richness: RTK rarefaction, the Chao1 estimator, and Recon v2.1 estimates of unobserved clonotypes. OLGA was used to compute generation probabilities for all TCRbeta clonotypes that the gDNA method yielded from a few donors. TCRdb retrieved this table from immuneACCESS and kept in-frame rearrangements only. Not all clones are present; in checked studies, unresolved V genes account for under half, and no reason is known for the remainder. The D gene and trimming were derived from the DNA, and the V and J assignments and clone size from that table. This sample has some 800,000 clones in its table, and 80% to 95% of those were observed once. Clones ranked in the top ten supply approximately 25% of the sample.

The study at large found these results: Sampling was restricted to blood, and TCR repertoires in tissue are likely to differ from TCR repertoires in blood. Incomplete sequencing was indicated by rarefaction of sorted-subset datasets, despite the large sequencing depth. Compared with non-shared clonotypes, clonotypes shared by all four sorted-subset donors had higher generation probabilities. Larger estimated clonotype richness was generally found for naive subsets than for memory subsets. Sharing across a few donors was observed for 4.5% to 6.5% of naive CD4, over 3% of naive CD8, roughly 2.4% of memory CD4, and about 0.4% of memory CD8 clonotypes. The genetic and exposure-history diversity represented was limited by the small number of donors. Pairwise subsampling led to the expectation that sequencing depth would affect the degree of clonotype sharing among donors.

This receptor was taken from a young man in good health. Material for sequencing was naive CD8+ T cells sorted from blood. This specimen's cell subset or site label, interpreted: CD45RA+CCR7+.

The CDR3 has the sequence CASSPYRVQDEQYF. The DNA reads TGTGCCAGCAGTCCATACAGGGTTCAGGACGAGCAGTACTTC. The rearrangement combines TRBV27 with TRBJ2-7; a tentative D match to TRBD1 spans 6 bases. Trimming takes 5 bases from V and 5 bases from J, and the germline ends sit 16 bases apart. From the germline V gene (reference sequence), CDR1 is MNHEY and CDR2 is SMNVEV. There are 14 amino acids in the CDR3, from cysteine to phenylalanine inclusive. The retained sequence is limited to the CDR3, 42 bases, with the frame set at the first base.